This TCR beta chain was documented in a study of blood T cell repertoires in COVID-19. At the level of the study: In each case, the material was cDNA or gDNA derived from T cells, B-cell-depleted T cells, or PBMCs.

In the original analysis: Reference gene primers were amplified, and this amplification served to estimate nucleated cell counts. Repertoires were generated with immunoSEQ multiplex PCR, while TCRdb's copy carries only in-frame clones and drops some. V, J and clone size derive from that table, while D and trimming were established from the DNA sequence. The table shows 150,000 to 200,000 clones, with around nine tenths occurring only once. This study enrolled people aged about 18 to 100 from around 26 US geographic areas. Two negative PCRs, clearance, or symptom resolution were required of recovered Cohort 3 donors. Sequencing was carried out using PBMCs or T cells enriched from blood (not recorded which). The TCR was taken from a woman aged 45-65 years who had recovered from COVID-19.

DNA for the CDR3: TGTGCCAGCAGCTTAACCGGGACAGGCCTCACCGGGGAGCTGTTTTTT. Protein product: CASSLTGTGLTGELFF. The chain joins TRBV7-2 to TRBJ2-2; 8 bases map to TRBD1. This CDR3 comprises 16 residues. CDR1 and CDR2 (germline): SGHTA, FQGNSA. J gave up 4 bases and V 2 bases, and 6 bases lay outside the gene matches.